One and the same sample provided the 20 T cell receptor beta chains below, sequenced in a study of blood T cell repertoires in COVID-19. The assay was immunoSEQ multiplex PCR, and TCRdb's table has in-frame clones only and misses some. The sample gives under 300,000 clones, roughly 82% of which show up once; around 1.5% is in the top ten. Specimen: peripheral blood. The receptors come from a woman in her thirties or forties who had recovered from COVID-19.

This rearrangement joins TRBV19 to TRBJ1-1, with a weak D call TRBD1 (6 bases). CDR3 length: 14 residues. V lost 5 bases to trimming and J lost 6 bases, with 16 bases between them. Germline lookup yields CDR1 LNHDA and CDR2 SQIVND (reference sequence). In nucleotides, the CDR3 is TGTGCCAGTAGTCCGGTCACAACAGGGTCTGAAGCTTTCTTT. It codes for CASSPVTTGSEAFF.

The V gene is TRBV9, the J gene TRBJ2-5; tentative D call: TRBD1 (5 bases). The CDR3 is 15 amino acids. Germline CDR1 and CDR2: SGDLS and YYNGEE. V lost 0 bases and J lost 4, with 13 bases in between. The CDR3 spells CASSVATGLRETQYF. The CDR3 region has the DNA TGTGCCAGCAGCGTAGCTACAGGTCTGAGAGAGACCCAGTACTTC.

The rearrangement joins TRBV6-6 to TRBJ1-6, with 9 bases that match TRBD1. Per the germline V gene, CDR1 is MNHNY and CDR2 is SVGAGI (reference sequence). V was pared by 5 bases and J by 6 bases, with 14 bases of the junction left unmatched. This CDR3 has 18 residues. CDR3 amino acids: CASSPLNRGLKFNSPLHF. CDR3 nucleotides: TGTGCCAGCAGTCCGCTCAACAGGGGGCTAAAATTTAATTCACCCCTCCACTTT.

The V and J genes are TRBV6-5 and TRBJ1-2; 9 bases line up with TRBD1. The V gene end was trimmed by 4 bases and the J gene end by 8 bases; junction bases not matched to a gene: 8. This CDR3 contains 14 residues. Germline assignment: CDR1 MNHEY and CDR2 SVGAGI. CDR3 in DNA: TGTGCCAGCAGTTCACCGGGACAGGGAGGCGGCTACACCTTC. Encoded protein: CASSSPGQGGGYTF.

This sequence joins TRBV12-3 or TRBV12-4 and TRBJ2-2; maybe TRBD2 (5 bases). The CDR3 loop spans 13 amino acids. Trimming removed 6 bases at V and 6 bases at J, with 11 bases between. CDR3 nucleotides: TGTGCCAGCAGGAGTGGAGGCGCCGGGGAGCTGTTTTTT. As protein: CASRSGGAGELFF.

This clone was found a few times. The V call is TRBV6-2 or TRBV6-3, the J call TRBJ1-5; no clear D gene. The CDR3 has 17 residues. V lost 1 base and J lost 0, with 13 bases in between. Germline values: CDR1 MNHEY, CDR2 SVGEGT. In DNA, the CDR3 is TGTGCCAGCAGTTACTTCCAGGTTCAGGATAGCAATCAGCCCCAGCATTTT. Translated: CASSYFQVQDSNQPQHF.

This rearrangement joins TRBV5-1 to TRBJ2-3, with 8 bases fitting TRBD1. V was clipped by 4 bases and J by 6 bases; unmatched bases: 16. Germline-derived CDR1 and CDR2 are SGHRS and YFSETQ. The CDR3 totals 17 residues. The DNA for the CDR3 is TGCGCCAGCAGCGCTATCCAGGGGGCGCCCCATCACGATACGCAGTATTTT. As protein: CASSAIQGAPHHDTQYF.

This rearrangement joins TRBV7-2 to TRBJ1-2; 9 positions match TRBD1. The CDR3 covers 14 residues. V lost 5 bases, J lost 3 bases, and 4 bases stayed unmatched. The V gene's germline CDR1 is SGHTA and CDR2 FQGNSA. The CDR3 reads CASSPQGADYGYTF. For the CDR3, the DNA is TGTGCCAGCAGCCCACAGGGGGCCGACTATGGCTACACCTTC. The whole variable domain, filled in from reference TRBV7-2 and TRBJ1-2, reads GAGVSQSPSNKVTEKGKDVELRCDPISGHTALYWYRQSLGQGLEFLIYFQGNSAPDKSGLPSDRFSAERTGGSVSTLTIQRTQQEDSAVYLCASSPQGADYGYTFGSGTRLTVV.

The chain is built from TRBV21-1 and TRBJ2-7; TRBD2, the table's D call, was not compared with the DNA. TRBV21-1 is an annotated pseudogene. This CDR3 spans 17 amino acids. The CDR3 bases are TGTGCCAGCAGCACCACAAGACTAGCGGGGGACAGCGGCGAGCAGTACTTC. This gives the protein CASSTTRLAGDSGEQYF.

The CDR3 loop reads CAWSRGLKAEAFF. CDR3 nucleotides: TGTGCCTGGAGCAGGGGGCTGAAGGCTGAAGCTTTCTTT. This chain links TRBV30 with TRBJ1-1; 8 positions agree with TRBD1. Germline-derived CDR1 and CDR2 are GTSNPN and SVGIG (reference sequence). The trim removed 3 bases at V and 6 bases at J, leaving 6 bases unmatched. This CDR3 has 13 amino acids. The full variable domain, with the rest looked up from reference TRBV30 and TRBJ1-1, is SQTIHQWPATLVQPVGSPLSLECTVEGTSNPNLYWYRQAAGRGLQLLFYSVGIGQISSEVPQNLSASRPQDRQFILSSKKLLLSDSGFYLCAWSRGLKAEAFFGQGTRLTVV.

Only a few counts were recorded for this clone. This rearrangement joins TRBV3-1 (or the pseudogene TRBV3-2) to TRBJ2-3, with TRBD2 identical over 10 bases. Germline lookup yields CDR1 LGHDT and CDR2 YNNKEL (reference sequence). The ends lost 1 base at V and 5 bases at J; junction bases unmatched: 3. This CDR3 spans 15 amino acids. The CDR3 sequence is CASSQALAGEDTQYF. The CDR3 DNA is TGTGCCAGCAGCCAAGCCCTAGCGGGGGAAGATACGCAGTATTTT.

This CDR3 reads CASTSGGVVEVHEQYF. The CDR3 coding sequence is TGTGCCAGCACCTCCGGGGGGGTCGTCGAAGTACACGAGCAGTACTTC. V gene TRBV28 combines with J gene TRBJ2-7, with 8 bases identical to TRBD2. This CDR3 region has 16 residues. V trimming: 7 bases; J trimming: 5 bases; junction bases outside the gene matches: 16. The germline CDR1 and CDR2 sequences are MDHEN and SYDVKM. The full variable domain, its missing parts supplied by reference TRBV28 and TRBJ2-7, is DVKVTQSSRYLVKRTGEKVFLECVQDMDHENMFWYRQDPGLGLRLIYFSYDVKMKEKGDIPEGYSVSREKKERFSLILESASTNQTSMYLCASTSGGVVEVHEQYFGPGTRLTVT.

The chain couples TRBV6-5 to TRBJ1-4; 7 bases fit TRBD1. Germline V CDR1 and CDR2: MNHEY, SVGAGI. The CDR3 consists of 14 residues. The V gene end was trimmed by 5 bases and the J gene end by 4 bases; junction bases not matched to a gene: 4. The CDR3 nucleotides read TGTGCCAGCAGTCCGGGACAGTATAATGAAAAACTGTTTTTT. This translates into CASSPGQYNEKLFF.

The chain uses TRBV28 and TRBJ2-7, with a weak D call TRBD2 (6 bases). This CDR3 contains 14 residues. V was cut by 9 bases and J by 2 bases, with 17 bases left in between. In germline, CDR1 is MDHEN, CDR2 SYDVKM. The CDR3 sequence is CASVSWGDPYEQYF. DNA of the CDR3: TGTGCCAGTGTTTCCTGGGGGGACCCCTACGAGCAGTACTTC. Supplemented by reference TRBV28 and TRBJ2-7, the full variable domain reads DVKVTQSSRYLVKRTGEKVFLECVQDMDHENMFWYRQDPGLGLRLIYFSYDVKMKEKGDIPEGYSVSREKKERFSLILESASTNQTSMYLCASVSWGDPYEQYFGPGTRLTVT.

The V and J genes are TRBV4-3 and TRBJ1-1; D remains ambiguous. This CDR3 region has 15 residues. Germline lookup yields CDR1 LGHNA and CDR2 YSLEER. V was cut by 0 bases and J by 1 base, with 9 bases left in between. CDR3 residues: CASSQDRFGNTEAFF. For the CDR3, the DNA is TGCGCCAGCAGCCAAGATCGGTTTGGGAACACTGAAGCTTTCTTT.

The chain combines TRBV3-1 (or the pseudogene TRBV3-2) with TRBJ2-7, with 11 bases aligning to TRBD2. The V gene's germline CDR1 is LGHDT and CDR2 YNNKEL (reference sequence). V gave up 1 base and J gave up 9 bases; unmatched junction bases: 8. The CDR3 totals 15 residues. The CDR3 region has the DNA TGTGCCAGCAGCCAAGGACTAGCGGGGATCGGGCGGCAGTACTTC. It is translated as CASSQGLAGIGRQYF.

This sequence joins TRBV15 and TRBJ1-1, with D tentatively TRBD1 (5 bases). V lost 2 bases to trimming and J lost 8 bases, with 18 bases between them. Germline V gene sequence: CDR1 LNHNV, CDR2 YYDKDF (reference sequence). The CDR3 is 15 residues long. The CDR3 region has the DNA TGTGCCACCAGCAGATTGGGGAACCCAACAGGAGAAGCTTTCTTT. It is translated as CATSRLGNPTGEAFF. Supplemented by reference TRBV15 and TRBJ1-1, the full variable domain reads DAMVIQNPRYQVTQFGKPVTLSCSQTLNHNVMYWYQQKSSQAPKLLFHYYDKDFNNEADTPDNFQSRRPNTSFCFLDIRSPGLGDTAMYLCATSRLGNPTGEAFFGQGTRLTVV.

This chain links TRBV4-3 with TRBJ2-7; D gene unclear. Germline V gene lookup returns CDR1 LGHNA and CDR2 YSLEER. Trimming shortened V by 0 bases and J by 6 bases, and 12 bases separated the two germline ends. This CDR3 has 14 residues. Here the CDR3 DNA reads TGCGCCAGCAGCCAAGAAAGACTGCTTCGCGAGCAGTACTTC. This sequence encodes CASSQERLLREQYF.

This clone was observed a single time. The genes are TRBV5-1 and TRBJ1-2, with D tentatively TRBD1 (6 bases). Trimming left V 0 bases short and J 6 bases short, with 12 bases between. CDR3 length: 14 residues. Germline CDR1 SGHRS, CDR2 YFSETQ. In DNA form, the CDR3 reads TGCGCCAGCAGCTTGGCAGGGGCTCGTGATGGCTACACCTTC. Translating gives CASSLAGARDGYTF.

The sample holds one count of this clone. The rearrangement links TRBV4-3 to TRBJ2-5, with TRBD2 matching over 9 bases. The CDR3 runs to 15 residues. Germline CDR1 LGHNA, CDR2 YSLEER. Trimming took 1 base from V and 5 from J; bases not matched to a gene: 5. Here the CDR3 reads CASSQVSSGAETQYF. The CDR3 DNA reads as TGCGCCAGCAGCCAAGTCTCTAGCGGGGCTGAGACCCAGTACTTC.